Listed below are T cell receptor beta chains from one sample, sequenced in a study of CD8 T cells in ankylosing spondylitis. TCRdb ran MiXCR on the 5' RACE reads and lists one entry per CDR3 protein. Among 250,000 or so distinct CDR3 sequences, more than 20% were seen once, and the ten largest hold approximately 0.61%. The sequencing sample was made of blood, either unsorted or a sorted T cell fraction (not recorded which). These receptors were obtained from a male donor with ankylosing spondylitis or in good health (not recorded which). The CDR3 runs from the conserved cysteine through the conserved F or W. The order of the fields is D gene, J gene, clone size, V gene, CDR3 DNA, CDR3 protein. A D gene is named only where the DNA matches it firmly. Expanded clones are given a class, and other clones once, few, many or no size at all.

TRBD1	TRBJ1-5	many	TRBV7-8	TGTGCCAGCACCGGGACAGGGGGCGCGGGTCAGCCCCAGCATTTT	CASTGTGGAGQPQHF
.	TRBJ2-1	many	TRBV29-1	TGCAGCGTTGGCCCGGTGGGGGGGCCCCTAAACAATGAGCAGTTCTTC	CSVGPVGGPLNNEQFF
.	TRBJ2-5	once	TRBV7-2	TGTGCCAGCAGCTTAGGCAACAGGGTTGAGACCCAGTACTTC	CASSLGNRVETQYF
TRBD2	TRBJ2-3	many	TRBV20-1	TGCAGTGCCCCCGGACTAGGAGAGACCACAGATACGCAGTATTTT	CSAPGLGETTDTQYF
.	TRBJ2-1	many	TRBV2	TGTGCCAGCAGTGTGGGAGGGGGGCAGTTCTTC	CASSVGGGQFF
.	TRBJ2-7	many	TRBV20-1	TGCAGTGCTAGTGCTGGAGCCTACGAGCAGTACTTC	CSASAGAYEQYF
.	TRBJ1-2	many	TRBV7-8	TGTGCCAGCAGCTTAGGTGAAACGGAAGGCTACACCTTC	CASSLGETEGYTF
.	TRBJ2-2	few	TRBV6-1	TGTGCCAGCAGTCTCCGACTAGTTGGAACCGGGGAGCTGTTTTTT	CASSLRLVGTGELFF
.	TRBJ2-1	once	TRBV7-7	TGTGCTAGCAGCCCCGGCAGGGGCAATGAGCAGTTCTTC	CASSPGRGNEQFF
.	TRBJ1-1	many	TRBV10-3	TGTGCCATCAGTGAAGGGGGGACTGAAGCTTTCTTT	CAISEGGTEAFF
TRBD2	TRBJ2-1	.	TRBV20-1	TGCAGTGCTCCTCCTTTAGCGGGGGGGAACAATGAGCAGTTCTTC	CSAPPLAGGNNEQFF
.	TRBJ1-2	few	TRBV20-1	TGCAGTGCTAGAGATCGAGACTACTATGGCTACACCTTC	CSARDRDYYGYTF
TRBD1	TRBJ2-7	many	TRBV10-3	TGTGCCATCAGTCCGGGACAGGGAGTTGACGAGCAGTACTTC	CAISPGQGVDEQYF
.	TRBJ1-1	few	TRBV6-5	TGTGCCAGCAGTTACTTGGGGGGCCGCACTGAAGCTTTCTTT	CASSYLGGRTEAFF
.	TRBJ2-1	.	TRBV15	TGTGCCACCAGCAGAGGCCGAGGTGAGCAGTTCTTC	CATSRGRGEQFF
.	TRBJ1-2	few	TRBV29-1	TGCAGCGTTGAAAGCCCCCCACTCCGGACATTCTATGGCTACACCTTC	CSVESPPLRTFYGYTF
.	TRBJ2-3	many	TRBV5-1	TGCGCCAGCCGAGGATTCACAGATACGCAGTATTTT	CASRGFTDTQYF
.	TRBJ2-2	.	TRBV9	TGTGCCAGCAGCCGTACGGGACTTTTGAACACCGGGGAGCTGTTTTTT	CASSRTGLLNTGELFF
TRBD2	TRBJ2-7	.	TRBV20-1	TGCAGTGCTACTCTAGCGGGGGGGCCGTACGAGCAGTACTTC	CSATLAGGPYEQYF
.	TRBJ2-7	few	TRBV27	TGTGCCAGCAGCAGACGTGGAACAGGGCTGATCTACGAGCAGTACTTC	CASSRRGTGLIYEQYF
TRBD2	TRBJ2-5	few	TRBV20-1	TGCAGTGCTAGAGAAGGAGCGGGGGTTCTCGAGACCCAGTACTTC	CSAREGAGVLETQYF
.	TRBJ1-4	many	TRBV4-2	TGTGCCAGCAGCCAAGGGTCCACGGGAGCTAATGAAAAACTGTTTTTT	CASSQGSTGANEKLFF
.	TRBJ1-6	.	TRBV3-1	TGTGCCAGCAGCCAAGGGGCAGGGCAGAGGTCACCCCTCCACTTT	CASSQGAGQRSPLHF
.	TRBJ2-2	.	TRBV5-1	TGCGCCAGCAGCATGGATGTTGGTGTCACCGGGGAGCTGTTTTTT	CASSMDVGVTGELFF
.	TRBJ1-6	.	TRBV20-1	TGCAGTGCCCCTGACGGTTATTCACCCCTCCACTTT	CSAPDGYSPLHF
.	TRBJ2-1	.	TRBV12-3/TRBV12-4	TGTGCCAGCAGCCCCCGAGAGAAAGCCTACAATGAGCAGTTCTTC	CASSPREKAYNEQFF
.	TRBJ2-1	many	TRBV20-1	TGCAGTGCTAGAGATAGCGAGCAGTTCTTC	CSARDSEQFF
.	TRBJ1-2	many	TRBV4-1	TGCGCCAGCAGCCAAGTGTCGACAGTCCCCTATGGCTACACCTTC	CASSQVSTVPYGYTF
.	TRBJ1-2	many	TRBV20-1	TGCAGTGCTAGATCCGGACAGCCGGGTGGCTACACCTTC	CSARSGQPGGYTF
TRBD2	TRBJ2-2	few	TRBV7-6	TGTGCCAGCAGCTCTCAATACCCTAGCGGGGGGGCCGACGGGGAGCTGTTTTTT	CASSSQYPSGGADGELFF
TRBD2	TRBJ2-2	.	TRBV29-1	TGCAGCGTTGATGGACTAGCGAACACCGGGGAGCTGTTTTTT	CSVDGLANTGELFF
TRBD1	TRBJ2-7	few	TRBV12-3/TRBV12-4	TGTGCCAGCAGTCCTGGGACAGGGAACTACGAGCAGTACTTC	CASSPGTGNYEQYF
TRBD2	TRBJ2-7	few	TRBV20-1	TGCAGTGCTAGAGATGGGCTAGCGGAGGACTACGAGCAGTACTTC	CSARDGLAEDYEQYF
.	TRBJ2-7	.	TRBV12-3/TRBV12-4	TGTGCCAGCAGTTTCGCCGGGATCCGGAGGCGGTACTTC	CASSFAGIRRRYF
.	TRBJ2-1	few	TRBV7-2	TGTGCCAGCAGCCTCCTGTTCGGGCAGGGGATCAATGAGCAGTTCTTC	CASSLLFGQGINEQFF
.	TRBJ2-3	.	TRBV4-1	TGCGCCAGCAGCTTGACACTGGACACCTCCACAGATACGCAGTATTTT	CASSLTLDTSTDTQYF
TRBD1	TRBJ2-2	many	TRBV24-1	TGTGCCACCAGTGAGCCCGGGACAGGGGGCTCCGGGGAGCTGTTTTTT	CATSEPGTGGSGELFF
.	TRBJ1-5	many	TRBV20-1	TGCAGTGTTGGTAGTGGGTACCAACAGCCCCAGCATTTT	CSVGSGYQQPQHF
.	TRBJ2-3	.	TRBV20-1	TGCAGTGCTCCAGGGGACTCGACCACAGATACGCAGTATTTT	CSAPGDSTTDTQYF
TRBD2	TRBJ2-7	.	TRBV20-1	TGCAGTGCCCCCAAGGGGAGGGGGCAGTACTTC	CSAPKGRGQYF
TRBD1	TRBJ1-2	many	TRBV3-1	TGTGCCAGCAGCCAAGCCTCCGGGACAGGGAGTGGCTACACCTTC	CASSQASGTGSGYTF
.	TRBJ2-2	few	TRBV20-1	TGCAGTGCTAGTCCGGGTTGGGTGTCCGGGGAGCTGTTTTTT	CSASPGWVSGELFF
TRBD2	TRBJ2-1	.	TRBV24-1	TGTGCCACCAGTGCAACCGGGACTAGCGGGGGGTCGATATACAATGAGCAGTTCTTC	CATSATGTSGGSIYNEQFF
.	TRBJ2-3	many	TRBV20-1	TGCAGTGCTAGCTGGAAAAATACGCAGTATTTT	CSASWKNTQYF
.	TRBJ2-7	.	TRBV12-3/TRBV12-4	TGTGCACCAGCTTTCTTGGCTTACGAGCAGTACTTC	CAPAFLAYEQYF
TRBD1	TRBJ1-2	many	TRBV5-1	TGCGCCAGCAGCTTCCTAGGACAGGGCTCGGTGAATGGCTACACCTTC	CASSFLGQGSVNGYTF
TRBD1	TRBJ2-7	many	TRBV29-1	TGCAGCGTTGAAGGGACAGGGGCGTTCGAGCAGTACTTC	CSVEGTGAFEQYF
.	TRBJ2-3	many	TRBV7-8	TGTGCCAGCAGCTTAAAACCGGGCCCTAAGGAAGATACGCAGTATTTT	CASSLKPGPKEDTQYF
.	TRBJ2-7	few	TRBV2	TGTGCCAGCAGTGTTCTCCGATTACAAACTTACGAGCAGTACTTC	CASSVLRLQTYEQYF
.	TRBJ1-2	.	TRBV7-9	TGTGCCAGCAGCTTAATCGTAGGAGGAGGCTACACCTTC	CASSLIVGGGYTF
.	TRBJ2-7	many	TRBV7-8	TGTGCCAGCAGCCTCAACCCTGGGCCAAACTCCTACGAGCAGTACTTC	CASSLNPGPNSYEQYF
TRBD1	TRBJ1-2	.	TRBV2	TGTACCTTCACCCGGAGGTCAGGGGGTTCGTATGACTATGGCTACACCTTC	CTFTRRSGGSYDYGYTF
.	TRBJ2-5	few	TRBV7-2	TGTGCCAGCAGCCGGGGGACCCAAGAGACCCAGTACTTC	CASSRGTQETQYF
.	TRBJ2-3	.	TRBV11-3	TGTGCCAGCAGCAAAGACGGGGGTAGTGAAGATACGCAGTATTTT	CASSKDGGSEDTQYF